This T cell receptor (beta chain) was documented in a study of CD8+ T cells in alopecia areata (dated by TCRdb to the late 2010s). A note on the overall study: The treated patients, all with moderate-to-severe alopecia areata, were enrolled in an open-label pilot trial of oral tofacitinib given at 5 to 10 mg twice daily. Disease severity in treated patients was measured with the SALT score, which quantifies the percentage of affected scalp surface area. The RNA source kit depended on sample type: the PAXgene miRNA kit for fixed scalp, the miRNeasy kit for PBMCs, and the RNeasy kit for mouse skin. TCRbeta CDR3 regions were amplified by immunoSEQ multiplex PCR with 35 Vbeta forward and 13 Jbeta reverse primers. High-throughput TCRbeta sequencing was used to examine T cell clonal expansion in alopecia areata in both the C3H/HeJ mouse model and human patients. Biopsies were taken from tofacitinib-treated patients at baseline and again at 4 and 24 weeks into treatment, and several of those patients also had a later scalp biopsy. Scalp clonality was compared among normal scalp (n=4), patchy alopecia areata scalp (n=8), and alopecia totalis/universalis scalp (n=8). On the human side, TCRbeta sequencing was run on scalp tissue and on sorted CD4+ and CD8+ peripheral blood T cells from healthy controls and from alopecia areata patients with either patchy or totalis/universalis disease. Patients received tofacitinib for 6 to 18 months and were then followed off drug for 6 months to check for delayed response and recurrence. The paper's findings and limits, for the study overall: Compared with normal scalp, lesional scalp had higher clonality and more expanded CD8+ clones, particularly in alopecia totalis/universalis, a pattern that suggests antigenic drive. Tofacitinib significantly decreased scalp clonality and the number of expanded CD8+ clones among the top 100 scalp clones. During tofacitinib treatment, many expanded lesional clones remained in scalp and blood, and this persistence may partly explain relapse after treatment is stopped. Because the treated cohort was small and included a single nonresponder, larger studies are needed to assess links between baseline CD8+ expansion and response. Resident alphabeta T cells in normal human skin are also sequenced, complicating scalp TCR repertoire analysis, unlike mouse skin dominated by gammadelta T cells. TCR sequences shared between patients were less clear than in mice, possibly partly because of HLA diversity in the patient population.

To prepare the library, the immunoSEQ multiplex PCR assay was applied. RNA was extracted from all samples and reverse transcribed into cDNA, which served as template for TCR sequencing. SuperScript III was used for first-strand cDNA synthesis, primed with a 2:1 mix of oligo-dT and random hexamers. Amplification bias was assessed with a synthetic immune receptor repertoire, and residual bias was removed computationally. Per the original workflow: Raw reads were preprocessed to remove errors, and CDR3 was defined according to IMGT conventions as the region from the conserved cysteine to phenylalanine. Clonality was computed by normalizing Shannon entropy by log2 of the number of productive unique TCRs and subtracting the result from 1. CD4 or CD8 identity of scalp clones was inferred by cross-referencing scalp TCRbeta sequences with sorted blood CD4 and CD8 repertoires. TCRdb limited this immuneACCESS table to in-frame rearrangements with V and J called. A share of clones is missing; checked studies link under half to unresolved V genes, and the rest is unexplained. V, J and clone size are those of that table, while D and trimming were read from the DNA. In all, the sample holds over 5,500 clones, and approximately 68% of those were seen once. The ten largest clones add up to under 20% of the sample.

The CDR3, from cysteine to phenylalanine, totals 14 residues. Only the CDR3 region is kept as DNA, spanning 42 bases read in frame from base 1. According to the germline V gene (reference sequence), CDR1 reads SGHNT and CDR2 reads YYREEE. The V and J ends are trimmed by 4 bases and 4 bases, leaving 12 bases between them. This clone registers as large (0.1 to 1%) within its sample. What this receptor recognizes is not known. No quality values exist for individual bases; no much larger clone is one base distant. The time point label, read with the paper, signifies: about 4 weeks on oral tofacitinib. The sample's treatment or condition, from its label and the paper: oral pan-JAK inhibitor, 5-10 mg twice daily. Peripheral blood and lesional scalp punch biopsies were obtained from patients with alopecia areata. Human scalp biopsies went straight into PAXgene tissue containers for immediate fixation.

This chain is built from TRBV5-4 and TRBJ2-1; the D segment could be TRBD1, given 6 matching bases. Material: skin, obtained at week 4, from a patient treated with tofacitinib. The clonotype was recovered from a human donor with alopecia areata. The CDR3 sequence is CASSAGDQYNEQFF. The nucleotide sequence is given as TGTGCCAGCAGCGCAGGGGACCAATACAATGAGCAGTTCTTC.